This TCR beta chain was profiled in a study of multiple sclerosis patients with progressive multifocal leukoencephalopathy (dated by TCRdb to about 2019). General notes on the study: Peripheral T and B cells were examined in MS patients who developed PML (4 under natalizumab, 1 after alemtuzumab) and in treated patients who did not develop PML. Two natalizumab-treated patients who later developed PML were followed longitudinally from before therapy through 6 and 12 months to PML onset. The goal was to find JC virus-specific or public T-cell expansions that arose at the time of PML onset. Study-wide findings and limitations: Lower normalized Shannon entropy suggested less diverse TRB repertoires in most PML patients, whereas the natalizumab-treated controls showed values near 1. At the time PML developed, no common TRBV or TRBJ gene usage or preferential TRBV-TRBJ pairings were detected. The analysis covered only peripheral blood, although cerebrospinal fluid or brain lymphocytes might be more informative for natalizumab-associated PML. With only a small, descriptive cohort, it remained unclear whether the findings reflect JC virus infection or general immunocompromise. TRB clones above 0.5% frequency appeared only in PML patients, but expanded clones at PML onset were already present before and during natalizumab therapy.

In regard to this clone: This clone's antigen is unknown. No per-base quality is available; no much larger clone lies one base away. The same CDR3 can be traced to other DNA sequences in this sample.

The time point label on this specimen signifies: more than ten months of natalizumab therapy. The treatment or condition label, as the study defines it: on natalizumab therapy at sampling. The controls were roughly five MS patients treated with natalizumab who did not develop PML and who were sampled longitudinally. Every listed patient had earlier received interferon beta, and every PML patient was female. Blood samples for T1 were taken at 6 months of natalizumab therapy, and blood samples for T2 were taken at 12 months of natalizumab therapy. Isolation of peripheral blood mononuclear cells was performed by Ficoll-Hypaque density gradient centrifugation. TRB CDR3 regions were amplified from genomic DNA with the immunoSEQ two-step multiplex PCR at survey-level depth. Synthetic inline TR CDR3 controls covering all V-J pairings were spiked into each PCR so that template counts could be estimated and amplification bias removed. Reads went through processing to reduce amplification and sequencing bias, and quantification was done against synthetic TR CDR3 analogs. Concerning the study's data processing: In ImmunoSEQ Analyzer, raw data were processed so that out-of-frame sequences and CDR3s with stop codons were removed, with gene names following IMGT nomenclature. Normalized Shannon entropy, defined as 1 minus Pielou's evenness, was used to summarize repertoire diversity. TRB sequences were considered identical only when V gene, J gene and CDR3 were shared. Public PML clonotypes were defined as CDR3s shared by two or more PML-onset samples but absent from earlier samples, from controls, and from public databases. Skylign with the observed count method was used to analyze CDR3 amino acid composition at each position. What TCRdb holds here is the immuneACCESS table cut down to in-frame rearrangements. Part of the clones is not present; checked against another copy, under half of the missing clones reflect an unresolved V gene, and the others are unexplained. V and J calls and clone size are given by that table; D and trimming were obtained from the DNA. The sample table records about 28,000 clones; nearly 90% of these occur just once. The ten largest clones add up to approximately 1.3% of the sample.

V and J are truncated by 0 bases and 8 bases respectively, leaving an intervening sequence of 16 bases. Taken from cysteine to phenylalanine, the CDR3 has 15 residues. The sequence is cut down to CDR3 DNA, 45 bases in frame from base 1. From a lookup of the germline V gene, CDR1 and CDR2 are LGHNA and YSLEER. Recombination connected TRBV4-3 to TRBJ1-2, with no confidently assigned D gene. The sample here was PBMCs, taken from a patient treated with natalizumab. The receptor was derived from a human donor with multiple sclerosis. CDR3 reads: CASSQDRTRLGGYTF. The DNA is as follows: TGCGCCAGCAGCCAAGACCGTACACGGCTCGGGGGCTACACCTTC.